Listed here is a single TCR beta chain. This sample was included in a study of blood T cell repertoires in COVID-19. Study at large: Donors in the United States, Italy and Spain gave samples during acute or convalescent COVID-19.

Clones were sequenced by immunoSEQ multiplex PCR, and TCRdb holds only the in-frame ones, with some missing. The sample has 55,000 to 65,000 clones, 80% to 90% seen once; the top ten hold roughly 30%. The CDR3 is 15 residues long. CDR1 and CDR2 from the germline V gene are LNHNV and YYDKDF (reference sequence). V lost 0 bases to trimming and J lost 1 base, with 9 bases between them. This chain uses TRBV15 with TRBJ2-5; maybe TRBD2 (5 bases). This receptor was taken from a man between 60 and 70 years old with COVID-19, enrolled during active disease. Sequences were obtained from peripheral blood. The CDR3 nucleotides read TGTGCCACCAGCAGAGATTTCAGCGGCCAAGAGACCCAGTACTTC. Translated: CATSRDFSGQETQYF.